This T cell receptor (beta chain) was profiled in a study of cytomegalovirus exposure and HLA in healthy donors. The V and J ends lost 1 base and 5 bases respectively, with 15 bases between them. The germline V gene has CDR1 MDHEN and CDR2 SYDVKM. CDR3 length equals 15 residues. Sequencing was performed with immunoSEQ multiplex PCR; in TCRdb, only in-frame clones are kept and a portion is missing. The table includes under 200,000 clones, roughly three quarters detected once. The sequence derives from a woman younger than 45 in good health and CMV-seronegative. The sequenced material came from PBMCs. This chain uses TRBV28 with TRBJ2-7; D gene uncertain. The CDR3 DNA reads as TGTGCCAGCAGTTTATCCCCCGGTCGGTACCACGAGCAGTACTTC. The encoded protein is CASSLSPGRYHEQYF.